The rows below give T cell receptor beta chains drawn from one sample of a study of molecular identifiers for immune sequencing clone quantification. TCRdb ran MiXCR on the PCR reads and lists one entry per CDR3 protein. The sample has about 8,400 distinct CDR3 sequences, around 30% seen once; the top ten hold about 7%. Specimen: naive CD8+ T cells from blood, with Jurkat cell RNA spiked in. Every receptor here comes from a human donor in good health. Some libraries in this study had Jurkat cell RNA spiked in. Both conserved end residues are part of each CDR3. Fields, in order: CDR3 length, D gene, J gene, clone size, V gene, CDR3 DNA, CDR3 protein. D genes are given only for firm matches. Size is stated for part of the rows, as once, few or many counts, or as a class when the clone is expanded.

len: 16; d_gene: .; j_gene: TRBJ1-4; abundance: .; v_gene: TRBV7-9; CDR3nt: TGTGCCAGCAGCAAACCCGGGCCCTCGGAGGGTGAAATACTGTTTTTT; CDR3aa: CASSKPGPSEGEILFF
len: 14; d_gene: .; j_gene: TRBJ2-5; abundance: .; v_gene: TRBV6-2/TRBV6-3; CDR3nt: TGTGCCAGCAGTTACCGATCCAGCCAAGAGACCCAGTACTTC; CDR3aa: CASSYRSSQETQYF
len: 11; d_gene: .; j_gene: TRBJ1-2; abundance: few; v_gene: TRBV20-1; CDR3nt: TGCAGTGCCCAAGGACAGTATGGCTACACCTTC; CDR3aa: CSAQGQYGYTF
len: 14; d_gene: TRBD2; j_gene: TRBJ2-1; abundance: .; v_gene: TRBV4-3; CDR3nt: TGCGCCAGCTCCCTGACTGGCGGGAGCATAGAGCAGTTCTTC; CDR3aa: CASSLTGGSIEQFF
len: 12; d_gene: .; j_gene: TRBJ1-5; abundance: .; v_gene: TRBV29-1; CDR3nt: TGCGGATCCGGGGGCGGCAATCAGCCCCAGCATTTT; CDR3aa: CGSGGGNQPQHF
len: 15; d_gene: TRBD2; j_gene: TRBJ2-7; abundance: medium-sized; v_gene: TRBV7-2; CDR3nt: TGTGCCAGCAGCACCGGACTAGCGGGAGGGTACGAGCAGTACTTC; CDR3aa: CASSTGLAGGYEQYF
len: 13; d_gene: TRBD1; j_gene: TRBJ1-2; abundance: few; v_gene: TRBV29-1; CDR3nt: TGCAGCGTCCCGGACAGGGAGGGCTATGGCTACACCTTC; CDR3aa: CSVPDREGYGYTF
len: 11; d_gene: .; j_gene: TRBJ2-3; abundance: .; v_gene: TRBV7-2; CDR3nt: TGTGCCAGCAGCCCCACAGATACGCAGTATTTT; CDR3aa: CASSPTDTQYF
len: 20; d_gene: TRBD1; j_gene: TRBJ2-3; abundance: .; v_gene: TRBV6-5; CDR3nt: TGTGCCAGCAGTTACACCAAACCCCGCATCCGGGGACAGTACACAGATACGCAGTATTTT; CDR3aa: CASSYTKPRIRGQYTDTQYF
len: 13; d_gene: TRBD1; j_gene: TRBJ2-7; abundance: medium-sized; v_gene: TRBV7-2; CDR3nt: TGTGCCAGCAGCCCCGGGACAGGGATCGAGCAGTACTTC; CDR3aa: CASSPGTGIEQYF
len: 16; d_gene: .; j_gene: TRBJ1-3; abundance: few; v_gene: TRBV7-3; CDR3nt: TGTGCCAGCAGCTTAATGGGCTTTAGCTCTGGAAACACCATATATTTT; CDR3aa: CASSLMGFSSGNTIYF
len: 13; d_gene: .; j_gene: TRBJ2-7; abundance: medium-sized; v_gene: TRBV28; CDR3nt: TGTGCCAGCAGTTTGGAAAACGCCTACGAGCAGTACTTC; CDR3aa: CASSLENAYEQYF
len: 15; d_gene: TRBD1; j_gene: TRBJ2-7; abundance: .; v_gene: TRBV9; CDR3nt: TGTGCCAGCAGCGTAGCTATGACAGGGGGAGACGAGCTGTACTTC; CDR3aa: CASSVAMTGGDELYF
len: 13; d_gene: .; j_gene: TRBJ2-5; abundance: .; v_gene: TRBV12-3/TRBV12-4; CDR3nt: TGTGCCAGCAGTTTTGCGCTTGGAGAGACCCAGTACTTC; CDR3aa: CASSFALGETQYF